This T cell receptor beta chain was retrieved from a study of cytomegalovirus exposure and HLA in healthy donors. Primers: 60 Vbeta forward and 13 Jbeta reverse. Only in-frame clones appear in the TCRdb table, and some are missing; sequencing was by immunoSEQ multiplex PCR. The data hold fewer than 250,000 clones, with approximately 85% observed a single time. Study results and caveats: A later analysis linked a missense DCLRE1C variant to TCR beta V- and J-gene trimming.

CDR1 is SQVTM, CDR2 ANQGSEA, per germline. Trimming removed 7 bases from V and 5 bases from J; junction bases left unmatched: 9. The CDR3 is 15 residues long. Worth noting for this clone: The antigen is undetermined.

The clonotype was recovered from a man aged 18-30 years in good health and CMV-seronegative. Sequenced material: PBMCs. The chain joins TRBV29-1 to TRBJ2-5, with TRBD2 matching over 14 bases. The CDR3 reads CSAQGLAGDLETQYF. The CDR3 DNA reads TGCAGCGCCCAGGGACTAGCGGGAGATTTGGAGACCCAGTACTTC.